This TCR beta chain was documented in a study of human T cells and chemical hapten exposure. Overall study: Patients, a majority of them female, were diagnosed with alopecia areata, totalis or universalis.

CDR3 length: 13 residues. The germline V gene has CDR1 SEHNR and CDR2 FQNEAQ (reference sequence). V lost 6 bases and J 4 bases, leaving 12 bases between the germline ends. Each CDR3 protein is one row after TCRdb ran MiXCR on the RACE reads. Here the sample spans 70,000 or so distinct CDR3 sequences, 8.5% to 14% being singletons. This clonotype was seen a handful of times. The time point was: patch test 3, about 24 weeks after DPC sensitization. The treatment was: therapeutic diphenylcyclopropenone sensitization with weekly scalp DPC. Alopecia patients between 18 and 70 years old and suitable for DPC were used as donors.

This clonotype was obtained from a woman in her forties or fifties with alopecia areata. Some clones in this sample may be carry-over from other donors' samples. The chain links TRBV7-9 to TRBJ1-1; D call uncertain. Sequences were derived from whole blood, sampled in connection with sensitization to the hapten diphenylcyclopropenone (DPC). Here the CDR3 reads CASSHPVGTEAFF. For the CDR3, the DNA is TGTGCCAGCAGTCACCCGGTTGGCACTGAAGCTTTCTTT.